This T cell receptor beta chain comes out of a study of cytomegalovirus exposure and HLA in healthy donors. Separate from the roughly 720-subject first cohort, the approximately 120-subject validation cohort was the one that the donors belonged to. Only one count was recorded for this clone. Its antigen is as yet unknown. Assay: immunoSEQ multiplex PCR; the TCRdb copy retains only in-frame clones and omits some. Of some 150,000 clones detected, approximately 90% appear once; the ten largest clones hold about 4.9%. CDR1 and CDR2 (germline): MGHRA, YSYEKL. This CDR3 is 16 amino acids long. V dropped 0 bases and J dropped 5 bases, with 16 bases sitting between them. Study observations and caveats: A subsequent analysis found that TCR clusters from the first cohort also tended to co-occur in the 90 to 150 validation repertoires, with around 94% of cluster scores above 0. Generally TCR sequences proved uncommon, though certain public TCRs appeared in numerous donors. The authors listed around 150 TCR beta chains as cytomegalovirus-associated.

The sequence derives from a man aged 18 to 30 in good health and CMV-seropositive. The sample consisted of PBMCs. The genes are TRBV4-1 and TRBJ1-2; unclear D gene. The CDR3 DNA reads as TGCGCCAGCAGCCAAGACTCGGCGGGGATAAGGTATGGCTACACCTTC. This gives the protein CASSQDSAGIRYGYTF.